This TCR beta chain originates from a study of T cell responses to AZD1222 COVID-19 vaccine. The overall study: Combined were second doses at about 4 or about 12 weeks. General study findings and limits: Baseline seropositives among AZD1222 recipients totaled only five or six. Unmutated variant regions are reportedly targeted by nearly half of spike-specific TCRs.

Trimming pared 2 bases from V and 1 base from J, leaving 10 bases between. This CDR3 spans 15 amino acids. Germline loops: CDR1 SGHTA, CDR2 FQGNSA. With respect to this clone: What it recognizes is unknown.

The table came from immunoSEQ multiplex PCR; TCRdb's copy has only in-frame clones and leaves some out. The sample lists about 85,000 clones; roughly 90% were seen once. This clonotype originated in an adult in good health. This chain connects TRBV7-2 to TRBJ2-3; possibly TRBD2 for D (5 bases). Sequenced here: peripheral blood, sampled on day 0 of AZD1222 vaccination. CDR3 bases: TGTGCCAGCAGCTTAACAGCGGACCGCACAGATACGCAGTATTTT. It specifies CASSLTADRTDTQYF.